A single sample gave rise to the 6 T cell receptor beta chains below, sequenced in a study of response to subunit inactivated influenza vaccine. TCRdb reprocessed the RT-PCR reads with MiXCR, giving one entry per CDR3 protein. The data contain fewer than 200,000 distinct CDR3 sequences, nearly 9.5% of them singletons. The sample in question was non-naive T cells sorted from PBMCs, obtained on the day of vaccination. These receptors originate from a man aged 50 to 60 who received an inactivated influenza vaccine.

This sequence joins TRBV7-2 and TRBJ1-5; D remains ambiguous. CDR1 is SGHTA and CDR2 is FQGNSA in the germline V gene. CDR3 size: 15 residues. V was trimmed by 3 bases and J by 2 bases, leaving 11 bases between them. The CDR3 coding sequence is TGTGCCAGCAGCTTTGCTGGAGGACGCAATCAGCCCCAGCATTTT. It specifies CASSFAGGRNQPQHF.

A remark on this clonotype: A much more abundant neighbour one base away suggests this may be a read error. The CDR3 loop is CASGMGQADSSYKSPLHF. CDR3 DNA: TGTGCCAGCGGGATGGGACAAGCGGACAGCTCCTATAAATCACCCCTCCACTTT. The genes are TRBV28 and TRBJ1-6; maybe TRBD1 (6 bases). This CDR3 comprises 18 residues. Germline CDR1 and CDR2: MDHEN and SYDVKM. Full variable domain (rest looked up from reference TRBV28 and TRBJ1-6): DVKVTQSSRYLVKRTGEKVFLECVQDMDHENMFWYRQDPGLGLRLIYFSYDVKMKEKGDIPEGYSVSREKKERFSLILESASTNQTSMYLCASGMGQADSSYKSPLHFGNGTRLTVT.

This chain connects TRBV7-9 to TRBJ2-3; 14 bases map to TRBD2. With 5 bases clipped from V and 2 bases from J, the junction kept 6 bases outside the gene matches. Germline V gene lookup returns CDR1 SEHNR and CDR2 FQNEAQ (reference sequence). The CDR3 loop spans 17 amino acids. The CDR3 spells CASSPRLAGGYTDTQYF. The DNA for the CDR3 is TGTGCCAGCAGCCCCAGACTAGCGGGAGGGTACACAGATACGCAGTATTTT.

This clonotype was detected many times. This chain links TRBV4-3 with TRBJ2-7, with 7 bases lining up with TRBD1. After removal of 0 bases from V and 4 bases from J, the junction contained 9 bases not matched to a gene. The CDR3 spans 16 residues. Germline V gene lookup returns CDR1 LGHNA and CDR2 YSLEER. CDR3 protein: CASSQDSTGRLYEQYF. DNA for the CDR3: TGCGCCAGCAGCCAAGATTCGACAGGGAGACTTTACGAGCAGTACTTC.

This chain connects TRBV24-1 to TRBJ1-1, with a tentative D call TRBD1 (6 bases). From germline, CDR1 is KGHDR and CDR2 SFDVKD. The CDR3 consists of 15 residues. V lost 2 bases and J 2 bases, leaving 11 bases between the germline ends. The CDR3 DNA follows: TGTGCCACCAGTGATTCAGGGACACCTAACACTGAAGCTTTCTTT. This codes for CATSDSGTPNTEAFF.

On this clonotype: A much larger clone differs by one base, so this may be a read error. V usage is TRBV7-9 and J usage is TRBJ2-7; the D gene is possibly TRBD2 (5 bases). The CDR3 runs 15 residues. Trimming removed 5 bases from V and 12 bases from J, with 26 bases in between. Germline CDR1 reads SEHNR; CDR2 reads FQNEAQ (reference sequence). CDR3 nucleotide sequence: TGTGCCAGCAGCGGGTACGGGAAGGGCGAGATATCGCCGTACTTC. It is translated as CASSGYGKGEISPYF.